Described below is a single T cell receptor (beta chain) sequence and its context. Its antigen is not yet known. Base qualities are not recorded, but no much larger clone differs from it by a single base. The data belong to a study of OX40 agonist ivuxolimab in advanced cancers. Some background on the complete study: Ivuxolimab was a fully human IgG2 agonistic monoclonal antibody targeting the costimulatory receptor OX40 (CD134). Intravenous ivuxolimab was administered to patients every 2 weeks at six dose levels: 0.01, 0.1, 0.3, 1.5, 3 and 10 mg/kg. Of the 50 to 55 patients in dose escalation, 19 had hepatocellular carcinoma, some 15 had melanoma, 9 had renal cell carcinoma and 9 had head and neck cancer. A male proportion of 82.7% and a mean age of 60 years, ranging from 23 to 79, were recorded for the dose-escalation cohort. Patients were allowed to have had prior anti-PD-1, anti-PD-L1 or anti-CTLA-4 therapy, and 30% to 40% of the dose-escalation patients had previously received checkpoint inhibitors. Partial responses occurred in three dose-escalation patients: two with cutaneous melanoma and one with hepatocellular carcinoma. The purpose of peripheral TCRbeta sequencing was to test whether ivuxolimab changed TCR sequence diversity and led to clonal T-cell expansion. The paper covers the monotherapy dose-escalation part of the phase I ivuxolimab trial, which included N ≈ 57 patients. Summary of the overall study and its limitations: The antigen specificity of the clonally expanded peripheral T cells was not determined. Clonal expansion of both CD4+ and CD8+ blood T cells was observed from baseline to week 6 at doses 0.1 to 3.0 mg/kg. Low levels of normalized T-cell clonal expansion were also seen in some nonresponding patients. After ivuxolimab, expanded clones were on average more numerous among CD8+ T cells than among CD4+ T cells. In partial responders in the 0.1-3.0 mg/kg groups, normalized peripheral clonal expansion was found to be among the lowest, especially among CD8+ T cells.

The germline V and J ends show losses of 4 bases and 6 bases respectively, and no gene match explains 10 bases of the junction. The CDR3 holds 16 amino acids from the cysteine to the phenylalanine. The CDR3 DNA has 48 bases and is translated from base 1. Per the germline V gene, SGHRS is the CDR1 and YFSETQ is the CDR2. The trial excluded patients who had a history of autoimmune disease or who were on systemic immunosuppression. Peripheral blood for TCR sequencing was collected from all dose cohorts at baseline, on cycle 4 day 1, and on cycle 7 day 1. The samples were drawn from a first-in-human, open-label, multicenter phase I dose-escalation trial of ivuxolimab. Adults with locally advanced or metastatic melanoma, renal cell, hepatocellular, or head and neck squamous cell carcinoma were enrolled in the trial. Before TCR sequencing, CD4+ and CD8+ T cells were separately sorted from peripheral blood.

Genomic DNA was extracted from sorted cells for sequencing of the TCRbeta CDR3 region. TCRbeta CDR3 regions were sequenced using the immunoSEQ Assay. Here the immuneACCESS table is served through TCRdb, limited to in-frame sequences with V and J called. Missing clones are a known gap in these copies; in checked studies unresolved V genes cover under half, and the rest lacks a known reason. The sample table contains more than 30,000 clones; only one count was recorded for about nine tenths of them. In total, the top ten clones hold 0.9% to 0.95% of the sample. The chain uses TRBV5-1 and TRBJ2-3, with 11 junctional bases fitting TRBD1. The material was CD4+ or CD8+ T cells sorted from blood, obtained in a trial of the OX40 agonist ivuxolimab. This receptor was taken from an adult with an advanced solid tumor such as melanoma, head and neck, liver or kidney cancer. The CDR3 loop reads CASSIRTGGAGDTQYF. Here is the DNA: TGCGCCAGCAGCATTCGGACAGGGGGCGCAGGGGATACGCAGTATTTT.